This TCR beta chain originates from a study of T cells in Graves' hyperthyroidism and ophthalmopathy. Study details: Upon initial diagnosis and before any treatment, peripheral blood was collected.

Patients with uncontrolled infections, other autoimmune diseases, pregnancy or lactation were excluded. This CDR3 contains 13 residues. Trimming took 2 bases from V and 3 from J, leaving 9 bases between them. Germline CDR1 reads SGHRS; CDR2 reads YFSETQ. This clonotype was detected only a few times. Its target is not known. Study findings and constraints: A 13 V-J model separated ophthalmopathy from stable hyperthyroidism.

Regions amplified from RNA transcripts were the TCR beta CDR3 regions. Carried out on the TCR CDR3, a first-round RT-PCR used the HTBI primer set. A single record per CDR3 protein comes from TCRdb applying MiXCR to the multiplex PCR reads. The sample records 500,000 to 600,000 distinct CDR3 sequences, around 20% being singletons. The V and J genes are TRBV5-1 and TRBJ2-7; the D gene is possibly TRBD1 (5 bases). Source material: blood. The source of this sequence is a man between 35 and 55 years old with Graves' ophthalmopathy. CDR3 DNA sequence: TGCGCCAGCAGCTTCGCCAGGGACTACGAGCAGTACTTC. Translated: CASSFARDYEQYF.